These T cell receptor beta chains were read from a single sample in a study of T cell repertoires in cytomegalovirus infection. TCRdb reanalysed the reads using MiXCR and keeps one entry per CDR3 protein. There are 510,000 or so distinct CDR3 sequences in the sample; about a quarter occur only once, and 13% lies in the top ten. The specimen was PBMCs. These receptors all stem from a human donor in good health (CMV status not recorded). Some clones in this sample may be carry-over from other donors' samples. Each CDR3 is given with its conserved first and last residue. D genes are given only for firm matches. Some rows mark clone size as missing; the rest say once, few, many or name a class of expanded clone.

v_call,clone_size,j_call,d_call,cdr3_aa,cdr3_nt
TRBV11-3,few,TRBJ1-6,.,CASSLDRLYSPLHF,TGTGCCAGCAGCCTGGACAGATTATATTCACCCCTCCACTTT
TRBV29-1,.,TRBJ2-1,TRBD1,CSVQGGGYNEQFF,TGCAGCGTTCAAGGGGGCGGTTACAATGAGCAGTTCTTC
TRBV19,.,TRBJ2-7,.,CASTHSLLITEQYF,TGTGCCAGTACACACAGTCTTTTAATCACCGAGCAGTACTTC
TRBV10-3,few,TRBJ2-7,TRBD2,CAIRQAGGNADEQYF,TGTGCCATCAGACAAGCGGGAGGAAATGCCGACGAGCAGTACTTC
TRBV10-3,once,TRBJ2-3,.,CAIGRPVADTQYF,TGTGCCATCGGGAGGCCCGTGGCAGATACGCAGTATTTT
TRBV18,.,TRBJ2-1,.,CASSPTMGNEQFF,TGTGCCAGCTCACCCACTATGGGTAATGAGCAGTTCTTC
TRBV7-2,many,TRBJ1-2,TRBD1,CASSTQQGASYGYTF,TGTGCCAGCAGCACGCAACAGGGGGCAAGCTATGGCTACACCTTC
TRBV29-1,.,TRBJ2-1,TRBD2,CSVRTSGRKGEQFF,TGCAGCGTAAGGACTAGCGGGAGAAAGGGTGAGCAGTTCTTC
TRBV10-3,few,TRBJ2-7,TRBD1,CAISADRGIGLYEQYF,TGTGCCATCAGTGCGGACAGGGGGATCGGGCTTTACGAGCAGTACTTC
TRBV7-8,many,TRBJ1-6,.,CASSLGVGGANSPLHF,TGTGCCAGCAGCTTAGGCGTCGGAGGGGCCAATTCACCCCTCCACTTT
TRBV7-2,many,TRBJ2-3,TRBD1,CASSSGQASTDTQYF,TGTGCCAGCAGCTCTGGACAGGCCAGCACAGATACGCAGTATTTT
TRBV29-1,.,TRBJ1-2,.,CSVEDLAGTVYGYTF,TGCAGCGTTGAAGATCTCGCAGGGACTGTCTATGGCTACACCTTC
TRBV7-3,.,TRBJ2-1,.,CASSWRPGNNEQFF,TGTGCCAGCAGCTGGCGACCAGGGAACAATGAGCAGTTCTTC
TRBV7-9,.,TRBJ1-4,.,CASRQGSGNEKLFF,TGTGCCAGCCGCCAAGGGTCAGGGAATGAAAAACTGTTTTTT
TRBV6-1,few,TRBJ2-5,.,CASSEAVGDQETQYF,TGTGCCAGCAGTGAAGCGGTCGGGGACCAAGAGACCCAGTACTTC
TRBV12-3/TRBV12-4,.,TRBJ1-2,.,CASRPDSYGYTF,TGTGCCAGCAGACCTGACAGCTATGGCTACACCTTC
TRBV28,.,TRBJ1-4,TRBD1,CASSSWDRPKLFF,TGTGCCAGCAGTTCGTGGGACAGACCAAAACTGTTTTTT
TRBV28,.,TRBJ2-5,TRBD2,CASSLAGGYQETQYF,TGTGCCAGCAGCCTAGCGGGGGGGTACCAAGAGACCCAGTACTTC
TRBV12-3/TRBV12-4,.,TRBJ1-2,TRBD1,CASRTRQGRTNYGYTF,TGTGCCAGCAGGACACGACAGGGACGAACTAACTATGGCTACACCTTC
TRBV20-1,.,TRBJ2-7,TRBD1,CSARVQGNHEQYF,TGCAGTGCTAGAGTACAGGGGAACCACGAGCAGTACTTC
TRBV19,few,TRBJ1-2,.,CASSISLVGYGYTF,TGTGCCAGTAGTATAAGTTTAGTTGGCTATGGCTACACCTTC
TRBV3-1,.,TRBJ1-1,TRBD1,CASSFQGANTEAFF,TGTGCCAGCAGTTTTCAGGGGGCGAACACTGAAGCTTTCTTT
TRBV7-2,many,TRBJ2-1,TRBD2,CASSARLAGGYNEQFF,TGTGCCAGCAGCGCCCGACTAGCGGGAGGGTATAATGAGCAGTTCTTC
TRBV5-6,.,TRBJ2-2,.,CASSLFRDPTNTGELFF,TGTGCCAGCAGCTTGTTTCGGGACCCGACGAACACCGGGGAGCTGTTTTTT
TRBV19,few,TRBJ2-1,TRBD1,CASSPGQEYNEQFF,TGTGCCAGTAGCCCGGGACAGGAGTACAATGAGCAGTTCTTC
TRBV11-2,many,TRBJ2-3,.,CASSLGWRGQGTGAGWGNTQYF,TGTGCCAGCAGCTTAGGCTGGAGAGGGCAGGGGACAGGAGCGGGATGGGGGAATACGCAGTATTTT
TRBV7-9,few,TRBJ2-1,.,CASSLTSSNEQFF,TGTGCCAGCAGCTTAACTAGTAGCAATGAGCAGTTCTTC
TRBV11-3,.,TRBJ1-1,.,CASSNGAEAFF,TGTGCCAGCAGCAACGGGGCTGAAGCTTTCTTT
TRBV19,.,TRBJ1-1,.,CASIRNTEAFF,TGTGCCAGTATCAGGAACACTGAAGCTTTCTTT
TRBV7-9,few,TRBJ2-5,.,CASTAGVQPTLRETQYF,TGTGCCAGCACCGCTGGGGTCCAACCCACCCTAAGGGAGACCCAGTACTTC
TRBV7-2,many,TRBJ2-1,.,CASSPRAGSSEQFF,TGTGCCAGCAGCCCACGCGCGGGTTCGAGTGAGCAGTTCTTC
TRBV12-3/TRBV12-4,once,TRBJ1-1,TRBD1,CASSGTGMVAEAFF,TGTGCCAGCAGTGGGACAGGGATGGTCGCTGAAGCTTTCTTT
TRBV7-2,few,TRBJ1-3,.,CASSRTGIENTIYF,TGTGCCAGCAGCAGGACCGGGATCGAAAACACCATATATTTT
TRBV28,many,TRBJ2-1,TRBD2,CASSKGLAVTYNEQFF,TGTGCCAGCAGTAAAGGACTAGCGGTTACCTACAATGAGCAGTTCTTC
TRBV27,.,TRBJ2-5,.,CASSLNGEETQYF,TGTGCCAGCAGTTTAAACGGGGAAGAGACCCAGTACTTC
TRBV20-1,few,TRBJ1-2,.,CSARDWGQGSGYTF,TGCAGTGCTAGAGATTGGGGGCAGGGGAGTGGCTACACCTTC
TRBV15,many,TRBJ1-3,.,CATSRDPGAGNTIYF,TGTGCCACCAGCAGAGATCCAGGCGCTGGAAACACCATATATTTT